This T cell receptor beta chain was observed in a study of beta chain features in type 1 diabetes. Broader study findings: There was a moderate but significant shortening of TCRB CDR3s in all four CD4+ subsets of Type 1 diabetes patients.

Points on this clone: No antigen is known for it.

V lost 0 bases, J lost 6 bases, and 25 bases lay in between. The CDR3 has 19 amino acids. Germline CDR1 reads MGHRA; CDR2 reads YSYEKL. The study reverse transcribed the entire isolated RNA, so it sequenced expressed TCRB transcripts. Profiled with immunoSEQ multiplex PCR; TCRdb holds only in-frame clones, not every one. This table has 300,000 to 400,000 clones, around 9.3% appearing once. This chain joins TRBV4-1 and TRBJ2-3; D gene ambiguous. This sequence was found in a young man with type 1 diabetes. Input material: central memory CD4+ T cells from blood. Here the CDR3 DNA reads TGCGCCAGCAGCCAAGATAAATTGGATTCAGGTTTCGGAATGGATACGCAGTATTTT. Its protein is CASSQDKLDSGFGMDTQYF.